This TCR beta chain was identified in a study of T cell repertoires in cytomegalovirus infection. Overall study results and limits: Clonotype analysis showed dominance of the ex vivo response by HLA-C-restricted CMV-specific TCR beta clonotypes.

Details on this clonotype: Antigen specificity is unknown.

From the reads, TCRdb called clonotypes with MiXCR, one entry per CDR3 protein. The sample shows roughly 800,000 distinct CDR3 sequences, about 29% of them seen only once. Germline values: CDR1 SQVTM, CDR2 ANQGSEA. Trimming pared 3 bases from V and 4 bases from J, leaving 9 bases between. CDR3 size: 12 residues. The receptor was derived from a human donor in good health (CMV status not recorded). Some clones in this sample may be carry-over from other donors' samples. This specimen consisted of cultured CD8+ T cells from PBMCs, obtained from culture after CMV antigen stimulation. The rearrangement links TRBV29-1 to TRBJ1-2; D uncertain. DNA for the CDR3: TGCAGCGTTGACGCCACAACCTATGGCTACACCTTC. It translates to CSVDATTYGYTF.